Listed below are T cell receptor beta chains from one sample, sequenced in a study of OX40 agonist ivuxolimab in advanced cancers. Produced via immunoSEQ multiplex PCR; TCRdb's table is partial and in-frame only. The sample shows roughly 80,000 clones, roughly 84% of them seen only once. Sequences were derived from CD4+ or CD8+ T cells sorted from blood, sampled in a trial of the OX40 agonist ivuxolimab. The source is an adult with an advanced solid tumor such as melanoma, head and neck, liver or kidney cancer. CDR3s include the opening cysteine and the closing phenylalanine or tryptophan. D genes are given only for firm matches. Size is omitted from some rows. Given values are once, few, many or a class for expanded clones.

D	J	size	V	DNA	CDR3
-	TRBJ2-5	-	TRBV2	TGTGCCAGCACTAGGGGCACCCAAGAGACCCAGTACTTC	CASTRGTQETQYF
-	TRBJ2-7	-	TRBV28	TGTGCCAGTCGACCCGACAGGAGCTCCTACGAGCAGTACTTC	CASRPDRSSYEQYF
TRBD2	TRBJ2-1	-	TRBV19	TGTGCCAGTAGTACTTTTTTAGCGGGAGCAAGAGGTGAGCAGTTCTTC	CASSTFLAGARGEQFF
TRBD2	TRBJ2-1	-	TRBV30	TGTGCCTGGGGGTTAGCGGGAGGGCCGTACAATGAGCAGTTCTTC	CAWGLAGGPYNEQFF
TRBD2	TRBJ2-5	-	TRBV2	TGTGCCAGCAGCCCAGGGCGGGGGGGCCAAGAGACCCAGTACTTC	CASSPGRGGQETQYF
-	TRBJ1-5	few	TRBV4-1	TGCGCCAGCAGCCTAGAGGGCCAGTCCAATCAGCCCCAGCATTTT	CASSLEGQSNQPQHF
-	TRBJ2-3	-	TRBV27	TGTGCCAGCACCCTTCGATTCACAGATACGCAGTATTTT	CASTLRFTDTQYF
TRBD1	TRBJ1-5	-	TRBV19	TGTGCCAGTAGTGCCGCCCGGGACAGTTATAGCAATCAGCCCCAGCATTTT	CASSAARDSYSNQPQHF
-	TRBJ1-1	few	TRBV30	TGTGCCTGGAGTGTAACCGGGTCCACTGAAGCTTTCTTT	CAWSVTGSTEAFF
TRBD2	TRBJ2-2	-	TRBV11-2	TGTGCCAGCAGCTTGGGCACTAGCGGGAGGGCCGGCGGGGAGCTGTTTTTT	CASSLGTSGRAGGELFF
-	TRBJ2-5	-	TRBV2	TGTGCCAGCAGTGAAGCGCGCGGTGGGACCCAGTACTTC	CASSEARGGTQYF
TRBD2	TRBJ2-7	-	TRBV27	TGTGCCAGCGGTGTCCGGGCTGCGGGGGGCGTCTCCTACGAGCAGTACTTC	CASGVRAAGGVSYEQYF
-	TRBJ2-6	-	TRBV4-1	TGCGCCAGCAGCCTCCAAATCTCGGGCGCGGCTGGGGCCAACGTCCTGACTTTC	CASSLQISGAAGANVLTF
-	TRBJ2-3	-	TRBV10-3	TGTGCCATCAGCGACGGACTCCAGAGCACAGATACGCAGTATTTT	CAISDGLQSTDTQYF
-	TRBJ1-5	-	TRBV14	TGTGCCAGCAGCCAAGCGGGCAGGAGCAATCAGCCCCAGCATTTT	CASSQAGRSNQPQHF
-	TRBJ2-3	-	TRBV6-1	TGTGCCAGCAGTGACGCACTCACAGATACGCAGTATTTT	CASSDALTDTQYF
-	TRBJ2-7	-	TRBV20-1	TGCAGTGCTAGGTCTCGCGGCGAGCAGTACTTC	CSARSRGEQYF
-	TRBJ2-2	-	TRBV5-1	TGCGCCAGCAGGGAACCGGGCCTCAACACCGGGGAGCTGTTTTTT	CASREPGLNTGELFF
TRBD2	TRBJ2-5	few	TRBV7-7	TGTGCCAGCAGCGGAGCGGGGGGGCTTAGGGAGACCCAGTACTTC	CASSGAGGLRETQYF
TRBD1	TRBJ1-2	-	TRBV9	TGTGCCAGCAGCGTAGATCAAGACAGGGGCTATGGCTACACCTTC	CASSVDQDRGYGYTF
TRBD1	TRBJ2-7	-	TRBV7-3	TGTGCCAGCAGCCGGGGACAGACATACGAGCAGTACTTC	CASSRGQTYEQYF
-	TRBJ2-3	-	TRBV30	TGTGCCTGGAGTTCTTTGGACGGCCACACAGATACGCAGTATTTT	CAWSSLDGHTDTQYF
-	TRBJ1-1	few	TRBV7-9	TGTGCCAGCAGCTTAGTGTCCACTGAAGCTTTCTTT	CASSLVSTEAFF
-	TRBJ2-2	-	TRBV9	TGTGCCAGCAGCCCAGGGACGAACACCGGGGAGCTGTTTTTT	CASSPGTNTGELFF
-	TRBJ2-5	-	TRBV7-2	TGTGCCAGCAGCCCTACGTGGAGCGCTCAAGAGACCCAGTACTTC	CASSPTWSAQETQYF
-	TRBJ1-6	-	TRBV5-1	TGCGCCAGCAGCTCCTCCTATAATTCACCCCTCCACTTT	CASSSSYNSPLHF
-	TRBJ2-7	-	TRBV5-1	TGCGCCAGCAGCTTGAGCAGGACCTACGAGCAGTACTTC	CASSLSRTYEQYF
-	TRBJ2-1	-	TRBV27	TGTGCCAGCAGTTTTACAGGGGGGGCGTACAATGAGCAGTTCTTC	CASSFTGGAYNEQFF
-	TRBJ2-2	once	TRBV27	TGTGCCAGCAGTTTAAGTGCCACCGGGGAGCTGTTTTTT	CASSLSATGELFF
TRBD1	TRBJ2-1	-	TRBV6-5	TGTGCCAGCGTGGGACAGGGCCTTAATGAGCAGTTCTTC	CASVGQGLNEQFF
TRBD1	TRBJ2-1	-	TRBV10-3	TGTGCCATCAGTGAGTCACTGGACAGGGCTCACCGAAGCTCCTACAATGAGCAGTTCTTC	CAISESLDRAHRSSYNEQFF
-	TRBJ2-7	-	TRBV15	TGTGCCACCAGCAGAGATAGGCAGCCCGGGCAGTACTTC	CATSRDRQPGQYF
-	TRBJ1-5	medium-sized	TRBV19	TGTGCCAGTAGTGCCGGCCCAGGTGGGGTTCAGCCCCAGCATTTT	CASSAGPGGVQPQHF
-	TRBJ2-7	-	TRBV7-9	TGTGCCAGCAGCTCAATGAACGAGCAGTACTTC	CASSSMNEQYF
TRBD1	TRBJ1-4	once	TRBV5-1	TGCGCCAGCAGCTTGGCCGGACAGGGGGCCCTCAATGAAAAACTGTTTTTT	CASSLAGQGALNEKLFF
TRBD1	TRBJ2-1	-	TRBV5-8	TGTGCCAGCAGCCAGACAGGGATTTACAATGAGCAGTTCTTC	CASSQTGIYNEQFF
-	TRBJ1-5	once	TRBV15	TGTGCCACCAGCAGAGATTGGGCCACGGGGAGCAATCAGCCCCAGCATTTT	CATSRDWATGSNQPQHF
-	TRBJ2-7	-	TRBV11-2	TGTGCCAGCAGCTTATCCGAAGGGAGTGTCTACGAGCAGTACTTC	CASSLSEGSVYEQYF
TRBD1	TRBJ2-7	-	TRBV9	TGTGCCAGCAGCGTAGGGATAACAGGGGGCAACGAGCAGTACTTC	CASSVGITGGNEQYF
TRBD1	TRBJ2-7	-	TRBV10-3	TGTGCCACTCACCGGGACAGGGACTACGAGCAGTACTTC	CATHRDRDYEQYF
-	TRBJ1-1	-	TRBV7-2	TGTGCCAGCAGCTTAGGCCCGGCAACTGAAGCTTTCTTT	CASSLGPATEAFF
-	TRBJ2-2	-	TRBV28	TGTGCCAGCAGTCGTCTGAGGGGACACTACACCGGGGAGCTGTTTTTT	CASSRLRGHYTGELFF
-	TRBJ2-7	-	TRBV27	TGTGCCAGCAGTGAAGCCAGGGGAGTCTACGAGCAGTACTTC	CASSEARGVYEQYF
-	TRBJ2-3	-	TRBV30	TGTGCCTGGAGTGTACTTGGCACTACGAGCACAGATACGCAGTATTTT	CAWSVLGTTSTDTQYF
TRBD1	TRBJ2-7	few	TRBV9	TGTGCCAGCAGCGCCCGGGACAGGGCCCCCTACGAGCAGTACTTC	CASSARDRAPYEQYF
TRBD1	TRBJ1-5	-	TRBV19	TGTGCCAGTAGTACGGGACAGGGGGGGCCTTATAATCAGCCCCAGCATTTT	CASSTGQGGPYNQPQHF
TRBD1	TRBJ2-3	-	TRBV5-1	TGCGCCAGCAGCTTGGGGGACAGGGGCCCCCTTGGCACAGATACGCAGTATTTT	CASSLGDRGPLGTDTQYF
-	TRBJ1-2	-	TRBV19	TGTGCCAGTAGTGGAACAGGGCTAGGCTATGGCTACACCTTC	CASSGTGLGYGYTF
TRBD1	TRBJ2-2	-	TRBV19	TGTGCCAGTAGTATTGGACAGGGCGGGACCGGGGAGCTGTTTTTT	CASSIGQGGTGELFF
-	TRBJ1-5	-	TRBV28	TGTGCCAGCAGTTTCCTAAATTGGATCGGGGACGAGGGTCAGCCCCAGCATTTT	CASSFLNWIGDEGQPQHF
-	TRBJ1-1	-	TRBV19	TGTGCCAGTAGTAAAGGAGGGAGGATGAACACTGAAGCTTTCTTT	CASSKGGRMNTEAFF
TRBD2	TRBJ2-7	-	TRBV7-7	TGTGCCAGCAGCTTAGGGACTAGCGGAGGCGAGCAGTACTTC	CASSLGTSGGEQYF
TRBD1	TRBJ2-5	-	TRBV30	TGTGCCTGGAGTGGTGTAGGGACAGGAGCTGGGACCCAGTACTTC	CAWSGVGTGAGTQYF
TRBD1	TRBJ1-2	-	TRBV28	TGTGCCAGCAGACGGGGACAGGGCTATGGCTACACCTTC	CASRRGQGYGYTF
-	TRBJ2-1	-	TRBV9	TGTGCCAGCAGCGTAGGGGTACTCAGCCACCTTGAGCAGTTCTTC	CASSVGVLSHLEQFF